This TCR beta chain was sequenced in a study of T cells in Graves' hyperthyroidism and ophthalmopathy. Study overall: Prior to any treatment, at the point of initial diagnosis, peripheral blood was collected. Study-wide findings and caveats: A model of 13 V-J features distinguished ophthalmopathy from stable hyperthyroidism.

This CDR3 region has 15 residues. V shed 0 bases, J shed 4 bases, and the junction held 2 bases outside the gene matches. Germline assignment: CDR1 LGHDT and CDR2 YNNKEL (reference sequence). Calling Graves' hyperthyroidism stable meant ophthalmopathy did not progress within 18 months. The CDR3 regions of TCR beta were amplified from RNA transcripts. The HTBI primer set served for first-round RT-PCR of the TCR CDR3. TCRdb recomputed calls from the multiplex PCR reads with MiXCR, one row per CDR3 protein. In the table there are about 480,000 distinct CDR3 sequences, 13% to 15% of which are singletons. This clonotype was counted at least ten times. Its target is unknown.

The sequence derives from a woman aged 18-35 years with Graves' hyperthyroidism. The material sequenced was blood. The V call is TRBV3-1, the J call TRBJ2-1; TRBD2 agrees at 8 bases. The CDR3 nucleotides read TGTGCCAGCAGCCAAGATGCTAGCGGGTACAATGAGCAGTTCTTC. Translated, it gives CASSQDASGYNEQFF.